Sequencing of this T cell receptor (beta chain) was carried out in a study of blood T cell repertoires in COVID-19. Study as a whole: T cells, B-cell-depleted T cells, or PBMCs provided the cDNA or gDNA that served as material.

Profiling relied on immunoSEQ multiplex PCR, and the TCRdb table lists in-frame clones only, not all of them. The repertoire includes tens of thousands of clones, around 86% of them detected once, and roughly 14% sits in the top ten. Trimming cost V 5 bases and J 7 bases; bases outside gene matches: 19. CDR3 length equals 18 residues. Germline V CDR1 and CDR2: SEHNR, FQNEAQ (reference sequence). The J gene is TRBJ2-3, the V gene TRBV7-9; TRBD2 matches at 9 bases. This clonotype was sampled from a human donor with acute or convalescent COVID-19. The donor label of this sample is uncertain. Sequencing input: peripheral blood. CDR3 protein: CASSALEPLAGRSHTQYF. CDR3 in DNA: TGTGCCAGCAGCGCCTTAGAACCCCTAGCGGGACGAAGTCATACGCAGTATTTT.